This T cell receptor (beta chain) is from a study of T cell repertoires in cytomegalovirus infection. On the study more broadly: Selected CMV epitopes included recently identified HLA-C-restricted ones as well as well-studied HLA-B-restricted ones.

This clonotype appeared a few times. Its antigen is currently unknown. Each CDR3 protein is one row after TCRdb ran MiXCR on the reads. Among over 250,000 distinct CDR3 sequences listed, 22% were seen once. The source is a human donor in good health (CMV status not recorded). Some clones in this sample may be carry-over from other donors' samples. Material: cultured PBMCs, obtained from culture after CMV antigen stimulation.

Here the CDR3 reads CASSTRTGVNTEAFF. The DNA for the CDR3 is TGTGCCAGCAGCACCAGGACAGGGGTTAACACTGAAGCTTTCTTT. V gene TRBV7-8 combines with J gene TRBJ1-1; 9 bases agree with TRBD1. Germline V lookup: CDR1 SGHVS, CDR2 FQNEAQ. This CDR3 is 15 amino acids long. V was pared by 5 bases and J by 2 bases, with 6 bases of the junction left unmatched.